Listed below are T cell receptor beta chains from one sample, sequenced in a study of cytomegalovirus exposure and HLA in healthy donors. The assay was immunoSEQ multiplex PCR, and TCRdb's table has in-frame clones only and misses some. Of about 150,000 clones in the sample, 77% were seen once. The specimen was PBMCs. The source of these receptors is a woman between 40 and 50 years old in good health and CMV-seronegative. The CDR3 runs from the conserved cysteine through the conserved F or W. D genes are given only for firm matches. The listing skips clone size in some rows; elsewhere it reads once, few, many or a size class.

clone_size	v_call	j_call	d_call	cdr3_aa	cdr3_nt
.	TRBV10-3	TRBJ1-1	TRBD1	CAIQGQGEIAFF	TGTGCCATCCAAGGACAGGGTGAAATAGCTTTCTTT
.	TRBV25-1	TRBJ2-7	.	CASSAAGPYEQYF	TGTGCCAGCAGTGCGGCGGGGCCCTACGAGCAGTACTTC
.	TRBV5-4	TRBJ1-6	TRBD1	CASRPFGGTGPNSPLHF	TGTGCCAGCAGACCCTTTGGCGGGACAGGGCCGAATTCACCCCTCCACTTT
.	TRBV5-1	TRBJ1-2	.	CASSRDRYYTF	TGCGCCAGCAGCCGAGACAGGTATTACACCTTC
.	TRBV5-1	TRBJ2-5	.	CASATRGGETQYF	TGCGCCTCAGCCACCCGGGGAGGCGAGACCCAGTACTTC
once	TRBV7-7	TRBJ1-1	.	CASSLPTDSETEAFF	TGTGCCAGCAGCTTGCCTACAGACAGTGAGACTGAAGCTTTCTTT
once	TRBV6-5	TRBJ1-2	TRBD1	CASSRQGAEGYTF	TGTGCCAGCAGTCGACAGGGGGCGGAGGGCTACACCTTC
.	TRBV7-6	TRBJ1-1	TRBD1	CASSLDGSTGVVTEAFF	TGTGCCAGCAGCTTAGACGGATCCACAGGGGTTGTCACTGAAGCTTTCTTT
.	TRBV5-5	TRBJ1-2	TRBD1	CASSLGVTGNYGYTF	TGTGCCAGCAGCTTGGGAGTGACAGGGAACTATGGCTACACCTTC
.	TRBV5-1	TRBJ1-4	.	CASSWGRAGNEKLFF	TGCGCCAGCAGCTGGGGCCGGGCCGGCAATGAAAAACTGTTTTTT
few	TRBV9	TRBJ1-5	TRBD1	CASSAGTDYSNQPQHF	TGTGCCAGCAGCGCCGGGACAGATTATAGCAATCAGCCCCAGCATTTT
.	TRBV4-2	TRBJ2-7	.	CASSQVGGQSSYEQYF	TGTGCCAGCAGCCAAGTTGGCGGACAGAGCTCCTACGAGCAGTACTTC
once	TRBV6-5	TRBJ2-7	.	CASSYRGRYEQYF	TGTGCCAGCAGTTACAGGGGTCGTTACGAGCAGTACTTC
.	TRBV5-5	TRBJ1-2	.	CASSLGEDYGYTF	TGTGCCAGCAGCTTGGGGGAGGACTATGGCTACACCTTC
.	TRBV4-3	TRBJ1-4	.	CASSQQGGWGEKLFF	TGCGCCAGCAGCCAGCAGGGTGGTTGGGGTGAAAAACTGTTTTTT
.	TRBV7-8	TRBJ2-7	TRBD1	CASRTGTGYEQYF	TGTGCCAGCAGGACTGGGACAGGCTACGAGCAGTACTTC
.	TRBV7-9	TRBJ1-6	.	CASSPFRGADNSPLHF	TGTGCCAGCAGCCCTTTCAGGGGCGCCGATAATTCACCCCTCCACTTT
.	TRBV5-1	TRBJ2-7	.	CASSLRSRQEVPGEQYF	TGCGCCAGCAGCTTGAGATCGAGACAGGAAGTGCCAGGCGAGCAGTACTTC
.	TRBV4-2	TRBJ1-3	.	CASSQLAIRGAGNTIYF	TGTGCCAGCAGCCAACTCGCCATAAGGGGTGCTGGAAACACCATATATTTT
.	TRBV6-5	TRBJ1-4	TRBD1	CASRSRGRSEKLFF	TGTGCCAGCAGGTCCAGGGGGCGAAGTGAAAAACTGTTTTTT
.	TRBV4-1	TRBJ2-1	.	CASSPGEIYNEQFF	TGCGCCAGCAGCCCGGGGGAGATCTACAATGAGCAGTTCTTC
.	TRBV2	TRBJ1-1	TRBD1	CATETGDNTEAFF	TGTGCCACCGAGACAGGGGATAACACTGAAGCTTTCTTT
.	TRBV6-5	TRBJ1-2	.	CASSYGRQIDGYTF	TGTGCCAGCAGTTACGGGCGACAGATAGATGGCTACACCTTC
once	TRBV19	TRBJ1-1	TRBD1	CATLQGAGTEAFF	TGTGCCACCTTACAGGGGGCTGGTACTGAAGCTTTCTTT
.	TRBV7-6	TRBJ2-2	TRBD1	CASSLAYETGSNTGELFF	TGTGCCAGCAGCTTAGCTTACGAGACAGGGTCGAACACCGGGGAGCTGTTTTTT
.	TRBV28	TRBJ1-1	.	CASSSNAGGNTEAFF	TGTGCCAGCAGCTCGAACGCCGGAGGGAACACTGAAGCTTTCTTT
.	TRBV5-1	TRBJ1-5	.	CASSPSGGGPNQPQHF	TGCGCCAGCAGCCCATCGGGCGGGGGGCCTAATCAGCCCCAGCATTTT
once	TRBV7-2	TRBJ1-2	.	CASSPHSYGYTF	TGTGCCAGCAGCCCCCACTCCTATGGCTACACCTTC
.	TRBV19	TRBJ1-5	.	CASSTYLNQPQHF	TGTGCCAGTAGTACCTACCTCAATCAGCCCCAGCATTTT
few	TRBV25-1	TRBJ1-1	.	CASDEGVRAFF	TGTGCCAGCGACGAAGGGGTGAGGGCTTTCTTT
.	TRBV19	TRBJ2-3	.	CASSTSGDTQYF	TGTGCCAGTAGTACTAGTGGAGATACGCAGTATTTT
.	TRBV11-2	TRBJ1-2	TRBD1	CASSSRDRGLPYGYTF	TGTGCCAGCAGCTCACGCGACAGGGGGCTCCCCTATGGCTACACCTTC
.	TRBV5-4	TRBJ1-2	.	CASRAEGFYGYTF	TGTGCCAGCAGGGCAGAGGGTTTCTATGGCTACACCTTC
.	TRBV2	TRBJ2-5	TRBD1	CASIADREKTQYF	TGTGCCAGCATCGCGGACAGGGAAAAGACCCAGTACTTC
.	TRBV7-8	TRBJ2-3	.	CASSSPTVTDTQYF	TGTGCCAGCAGCTCACCGACAGTCACAGATACGCAGTATTTT
.	TRBV18	TRBJ2-1	.	CASSPTGSYNEQFF	TGTGCCAGCTCACCAACAGGTAGCTACAATGAGCAGTTCTTC
.	TRBV6-4	TRBJ1-2	.	CASSDSSQGGYTF	TGTGCCAGCAGTGACTCGAGCCAGGGTGGCTACACCTTC
.	TRBV27	TRBJ2-1	TRBD2	CASSSQTSGGSNEQFF	TGTGCCAGCAGTTCCCAAACTAGCGGGGGATCCAATGAGCAGTTCTTC
.	TRBV5-1	TRBJ2-5	.	CASSLVAGTETQYF	TGCGCCAGCAGCTTGGTGGCGGGTACGGAGACCCAGTACTTC
.	TRBV2	TRBJ1-1	TRBD1	CASSDQGAFTEAFF	TGTGCCAGCAGTGACCAGGGGGCCTTCACTGAAGCTTTCTTT
.	TRBV7-9	TRBJ2-2	.	CASSLTTGWDTGELFF	TGTGCCAGCAGCCTAACAACGGGTTGGGACACCGGGGAGCTGTTTTTT
.	TRBV29-1	TRBJ2-2	.	CSVQQGRTGELFF	TGCAGCGTTCAACAGGGTCGGACCGGGGAGCTGTTTTTT
once	TRBV6-1	TRBJ1-1	TRBD1	CASRRQGTEAFF	TGTGCCAGCAGAAGACAGGGGACTGAAGCTTTCTTT
.	TRBV9	TRBJ1-1	TRBD1	CASSVEGTGVNTEAFF	TGTGCCAGCAGCGTAGAAGGGACAGGTGTGAACACTGAAGCTTTCTTT